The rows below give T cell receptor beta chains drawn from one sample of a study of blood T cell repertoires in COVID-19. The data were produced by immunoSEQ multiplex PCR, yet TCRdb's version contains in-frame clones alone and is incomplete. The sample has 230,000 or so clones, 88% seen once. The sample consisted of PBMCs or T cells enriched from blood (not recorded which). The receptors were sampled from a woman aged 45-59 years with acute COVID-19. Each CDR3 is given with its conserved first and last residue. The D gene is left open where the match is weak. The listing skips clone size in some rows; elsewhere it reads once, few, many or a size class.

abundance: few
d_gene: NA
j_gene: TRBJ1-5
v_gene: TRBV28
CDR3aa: CASSFSGQPRQPQHF
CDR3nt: TGTGCCAGCAGTTTCTCCGGACAGCCCCGTCAGCCCCAGCATTTT

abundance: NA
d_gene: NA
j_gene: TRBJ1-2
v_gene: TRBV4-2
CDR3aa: CASSQAAGAPYGYTF
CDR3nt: TGTGCCAGCAGCCAAGCGGCGGGGGCCCCCTATGGCTACACCTTC

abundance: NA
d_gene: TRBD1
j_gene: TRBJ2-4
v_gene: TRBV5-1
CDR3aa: CASSFGQGIQYF
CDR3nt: TGCGCCAGCAGCTTCGGACAGGGGATTCAGTACTTC

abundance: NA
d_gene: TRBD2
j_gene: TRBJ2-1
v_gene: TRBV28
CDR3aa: CASSFPRTSASSYNEQFF
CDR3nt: TGTGCCAGCAGTTTTCCCAGAACTAGCGCCAGCTCCTACAATGAGCAGTTCTTC

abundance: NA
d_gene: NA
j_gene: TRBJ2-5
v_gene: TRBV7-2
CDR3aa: CASSLGEWDSKHF
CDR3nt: TGTGCCAGCAGCTTAGGGGAATGGGACTCCAAACACTTC

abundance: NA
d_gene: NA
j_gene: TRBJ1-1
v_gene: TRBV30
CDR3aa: CAWRFTGYEAFF
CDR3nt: TGTGCCTGGAGATTCACAGGGTACGAAGCTTTCTTT

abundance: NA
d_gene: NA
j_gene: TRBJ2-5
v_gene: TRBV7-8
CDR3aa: CASSHRDGKTQYF
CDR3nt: TGTGCCAGCAGTCACAGGGACGGGAAGACCCAGTACTTC

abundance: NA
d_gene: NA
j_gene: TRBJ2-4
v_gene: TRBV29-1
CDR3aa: CSVVVVKNIQYF
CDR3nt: TGCAGCGTTGTCGTAGTGAAAAACATTCAGTACTTC

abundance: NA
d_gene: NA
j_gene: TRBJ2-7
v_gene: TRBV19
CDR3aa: CASRTKIGGTFPYEQYF
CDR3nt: TGTGCCAGTAGAACCAAGATTGGGGGGACTTTCCCCTACGAGCAGTACTTC

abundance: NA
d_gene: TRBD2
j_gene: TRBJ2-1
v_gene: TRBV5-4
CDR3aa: CASSLGLAGVPAYNEQFF
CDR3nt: TGTGCCAGCAGCTTGGGTCTAGCGGGAGTTCCGGCCTACAATGAGCAGTTCTTC

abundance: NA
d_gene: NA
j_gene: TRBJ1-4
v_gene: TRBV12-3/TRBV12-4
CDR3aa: CASSLGELFF
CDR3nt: TGTGCCAGCAGTTTAGGAGAACTGTTTTTT

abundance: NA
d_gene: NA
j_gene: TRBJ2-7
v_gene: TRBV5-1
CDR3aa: CASSLEGPYEQYF
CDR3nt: TGCGCCAGCAGCTTGGAGGGGCCCTACGAGCAGTACTTC

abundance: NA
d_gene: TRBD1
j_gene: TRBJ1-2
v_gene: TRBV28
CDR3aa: CASSPGQGGNYGYTF
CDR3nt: TGTGCCAGCAGCCCGGGACAGGGAGGCAACTATGGCTACACCTTC

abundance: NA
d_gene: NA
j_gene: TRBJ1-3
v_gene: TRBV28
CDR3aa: CASSRTGSGNTIYF
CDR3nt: TGTGCCAGCAGCCGCACAGGGTCTGGAAACACCATATATTTT

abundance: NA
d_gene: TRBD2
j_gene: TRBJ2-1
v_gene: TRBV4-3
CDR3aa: CASSEGLATHNEQFF
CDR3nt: TGCGCCAGCAGCGAGGGACTAGCGACCCACAATGAGCAGTTCTTC

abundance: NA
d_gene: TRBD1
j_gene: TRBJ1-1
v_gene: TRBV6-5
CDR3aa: CASKQPGGVEAFF
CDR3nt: TGTGCCAGCAAGCAACCAGGGGGAGTTGAAGCTTTCTTT

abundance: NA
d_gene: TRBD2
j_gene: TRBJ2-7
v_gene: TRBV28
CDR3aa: CASSLIGGRAENF
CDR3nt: TGTGCCAGCAGTTTAATTGGCGGGAGGGCCGAAAACTTC

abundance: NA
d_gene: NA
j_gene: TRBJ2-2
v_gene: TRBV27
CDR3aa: CASSLFIHGNTGELFF
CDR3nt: TGTGCCAGCAGTTTATTTATACATGGCAACACCGGGGAGCTGTTTTTT

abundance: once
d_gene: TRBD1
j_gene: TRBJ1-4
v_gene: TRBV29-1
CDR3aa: CSVRTGVNEKLFF
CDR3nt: TGCAGCGTCAGGACAGGGGTTAATGAAAAACTGTTTTTT

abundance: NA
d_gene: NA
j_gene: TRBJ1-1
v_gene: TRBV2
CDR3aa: CASSGSLMTEAFF
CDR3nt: TGTGCCAGCAGTGGCAGTTTGATGACTGAAGCTTTCTTT

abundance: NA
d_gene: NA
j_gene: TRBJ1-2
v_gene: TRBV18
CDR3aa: CASSPLQGPLLVDTF
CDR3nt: TGTGCCAGCTCACCCCTACAGGGTCCTTTGCTGGTGGACACCTTC

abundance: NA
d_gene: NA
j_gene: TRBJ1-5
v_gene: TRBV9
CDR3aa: CASSGLQGFSNQPQHF
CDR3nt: TGTGCCAGCAGCGGGCTCCAGGGGTTCAGCAATCAGCCCCAGCATTTT

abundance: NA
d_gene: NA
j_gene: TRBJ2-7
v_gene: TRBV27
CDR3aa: CASRPFEDVNSEQYF
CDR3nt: TGTGCCAGCCGTCCGTTCGAGGATGTCAATTCCGAGCAGTACTTC

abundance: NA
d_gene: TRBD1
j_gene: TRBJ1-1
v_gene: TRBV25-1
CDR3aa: CASSDRGNLGTEAFF
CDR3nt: TGTGCCAGCAGTGACAGGGGGAATTTAGGCACTGAAGCTTTCTTT

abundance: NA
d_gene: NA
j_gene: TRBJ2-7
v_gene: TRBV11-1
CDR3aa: CASMGGTSYEQYF
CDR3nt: TGTGCCAGCATGGGCGGGACCTCCTACGAGCAGTACTTC

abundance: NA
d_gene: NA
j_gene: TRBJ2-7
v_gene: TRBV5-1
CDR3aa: CASSFFQQGTSYEQYF
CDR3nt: TGCGCCAGCAGCTTCTTTCAACAGGGAACTTCCTACGAGCAGTACTTC

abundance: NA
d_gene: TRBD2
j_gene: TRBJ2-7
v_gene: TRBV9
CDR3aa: CASSAHLAGVYEQYF
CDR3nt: TGTGCCAGCAGCGCCCACCTAGCGGGGGTCTACGAGCAGTACTTC

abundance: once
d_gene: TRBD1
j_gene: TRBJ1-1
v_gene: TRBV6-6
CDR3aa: CASSHLLQTGMNTEAFF
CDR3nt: TGTGCCAGCAGTCATTTATTACAGACAGGGATGAACACTGAAGCTTTCTTT